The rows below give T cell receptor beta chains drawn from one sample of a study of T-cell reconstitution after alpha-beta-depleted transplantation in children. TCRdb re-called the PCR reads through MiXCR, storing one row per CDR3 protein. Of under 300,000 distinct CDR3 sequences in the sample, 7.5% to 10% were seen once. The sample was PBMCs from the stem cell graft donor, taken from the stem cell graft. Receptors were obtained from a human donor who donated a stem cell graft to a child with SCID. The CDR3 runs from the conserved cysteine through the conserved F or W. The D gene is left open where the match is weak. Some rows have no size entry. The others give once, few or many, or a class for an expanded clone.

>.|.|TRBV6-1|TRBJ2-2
CASSLLAESNTGELFF
TGTGCCAGCAGTCTCTTAGCGGAATCCAACACCGGGGAGCTGTTTTTT
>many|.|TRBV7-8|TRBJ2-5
CASSLRGEETQYF
TGTGCCAGCAGCTTAAGGGGGGAAGAAACCCAGTACTTC
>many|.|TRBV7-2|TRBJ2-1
CASSLELARNEQFF
TGTGCCAGCAGCTTAGAGTTAGCGCGGAATGAGCAGTTCTTC
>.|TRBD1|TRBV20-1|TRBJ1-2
CSAKNTGTATYGYTF
TGCAGTGCTAAAAATACCGGGACAGCGACTTATGGCTACACCTTC
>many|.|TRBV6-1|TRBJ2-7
CASNSVLHYEQYF
TGTGCCAGCAACAGCGTCTTGCACTACGAGCAGTACTTC
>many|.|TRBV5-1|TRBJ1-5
CASSLEGTRDQPQHF
TGCGCCAGCAGCTTGGAGGGGACGCGTGATCAGCCCCAGCATTTT
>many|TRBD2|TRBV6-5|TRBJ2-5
CASSYSAGGPETQYF
TGTGCCAGCAGTTACTCAGCGGGGGGGCCGGAGACCCAGTACTTC
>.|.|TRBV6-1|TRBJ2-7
CASKRFQGSSYEQYF
TGTGCCAGCAAGAGATTTCAGGGAAGCTCCTACGAGCAGTACTTC
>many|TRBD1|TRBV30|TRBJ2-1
CAWSRQGEEQFF
TGTGCCTGGTCCCGACAGGGAGAGGAGCAGTTCTTC
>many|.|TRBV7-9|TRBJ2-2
CASGESLNTGELFF
TGTGCCAGCGGAGAGAGTTTGAACACCGGGGAGCTGTTTTTT
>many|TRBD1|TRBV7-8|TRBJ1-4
CASSSRGQGSEKLFF
TGTGCCAGCAGCTCGCGAGGACAGGGGAGTGAAAAACTGTTTTTT
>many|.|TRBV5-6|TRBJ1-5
CASSLAGREEDQPQHF
TGTGCCAGCAGCTTGGCCGGCAGGGAGGAGGATCAGCCCCAGCATTTT
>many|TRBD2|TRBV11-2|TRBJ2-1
CASSSPTSGGFSYNEQFF
TGTGCCAGCAGCTCCCCAACTAGCGGGGGTTTCTCCTACAATGAGCAGTTCTTC
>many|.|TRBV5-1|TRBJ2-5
CASSRYKETQYF
TGCGCCAGCAGCCGCTATAAGGAGACCCAGTACTTC
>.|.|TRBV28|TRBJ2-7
CASSAPFQGRSEQYF
TGTGCCAGCAGCGCTCCATTCCAGGGGAGGTCCGAGCAGTACTTC
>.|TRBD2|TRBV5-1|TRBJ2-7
CASSLAEREGHIFYEQYF
TGCGCCAGCAGCTTGGCCGAGCGGGAGGGCCACATATTCTACGAGCAGTACTTC
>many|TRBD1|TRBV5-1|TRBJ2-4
CASSGGQGANFGIAKNIQYF
TGCGCCAGCAGCGGCGGACAGGGTGCAAACTTTGGGATAGCCAAAAACATTCAGTACTTC
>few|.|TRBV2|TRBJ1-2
CASSGRSYGYTF
TGTGCCAGCAGTGGCCGATCCTATGGCTACACCTTC
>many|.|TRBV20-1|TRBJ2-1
CSAWGLSSYNEQFF
TGCAGTGCCTGGGGGTTAAGCTCCTACAATGAGCAGTTCTTC
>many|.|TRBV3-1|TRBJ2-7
CASSQDGKGTHEQYF
TGTGCCAGCAGCCAAGATGGAAAGGGCACCCACGAGCAGTACTTC
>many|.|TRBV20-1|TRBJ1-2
CSARVAPMGAWYGYTF
TGCAGTGCTAGAGTCGCCCCGATGGGGGCATGGTATGGCTACACCTTC
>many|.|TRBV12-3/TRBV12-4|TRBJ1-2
CASLSPRGSYGYTF
TGTGCCAGCCTTTCCCCGAGGGGCTCATATGGCTACACCTTC
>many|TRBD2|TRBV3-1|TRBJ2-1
CASRIAGGHNEQFF
TGTGCCAGCAGAATAGCGGGGGGCCACAATGAGCAGTTCTTC
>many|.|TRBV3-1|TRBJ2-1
CASGHRIETYNEQFF
TGTGCCAGCGGGCACAGAATAGAAACCTACAATGAGCAGTTCTTC
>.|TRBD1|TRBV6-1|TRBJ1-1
CASSPLQSGGLKTEAFF
TGTGCCAGCAGCCCATTACAGTCAGGGGGCTTGAAGACTGAAGCTTTCTTT
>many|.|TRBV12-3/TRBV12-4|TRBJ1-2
CASSLARNYGYTF
TGTGCCAGCAGTTTAGCGAGAAACTATGGCTACACCTTC
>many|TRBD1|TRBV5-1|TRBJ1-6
CASSLGIAGGESPLHF
TGCGCCAGCAGCTTGGGCATCGCAGGGGGCGAATCACCCCTCCACTTT
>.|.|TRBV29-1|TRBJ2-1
CSVVWAVQFF
TGCAGCGTTGTGTGGGCAGTCCAGTTCTTC
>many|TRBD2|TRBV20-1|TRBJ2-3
CSARSGTSGGKNTDTQYF
TGCAGTGCTAGATCCGGGACTAGCGGGGGGAAAAACACAGATACGCAGTATTTT
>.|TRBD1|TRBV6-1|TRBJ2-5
CASSRQGLMGETQYF
TGTGCCAGCAGTAGACAGGGGCTGATGGGAGAGACCCAGTACTTC
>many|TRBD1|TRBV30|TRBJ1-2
CAWSAGQGYGYTF
TGTGCCTGGAGTGCTGGACAGGGTTACGGCTACACCTTC
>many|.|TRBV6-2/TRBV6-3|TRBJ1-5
CASSYAGVKLNLPQHF
TGTGCCAGCAGTTACGCTGGGGTCAAACTCAATCTGCCCCAGCATTTT
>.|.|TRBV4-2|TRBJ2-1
CASSQEWAGGAYNEQFF
TGTGCCAGCAGCCAAGAGTGGGCAGGGGGGGCCTACAATGAGCAGTTCTTC
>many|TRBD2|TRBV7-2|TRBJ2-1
CASSLGVSGGNEQFF
TGTGCCAGCAGCTTAGGTGTCTCGGGGGGGAATGAGCAGTTCTTC
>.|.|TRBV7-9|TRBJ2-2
CASSQDYANTGELFF
TGTGCCAGCAGCCAGGACTACGCGAACACCGGGGAGCTGTTTTTT
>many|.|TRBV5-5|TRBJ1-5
CASSLEGGFQPQHF
TGTGCCAGCAGCTTGGAAGGGGGTTTTCAGCCCCAGCATTTT
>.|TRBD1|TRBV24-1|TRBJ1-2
CATSDGTGSPYGYTF
TGTGCCACCAGTGATGGGACAGGGTCCCCTTATGGCTACACCTTC
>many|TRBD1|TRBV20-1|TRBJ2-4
CSAEQGALAKNIQYF
TGCAGTGCGGAACAGGGGGCTCTAGCCAAAAACATTCAGTACTTC
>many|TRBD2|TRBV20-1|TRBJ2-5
CSARKTSGGLETQYF
TGCAGTGCTAGAAAGACTAGCGGGGGTTTGGAGACCCAGTACTTC
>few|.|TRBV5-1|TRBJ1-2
CASSLGQSNYGYTF
TGCGCCAGCAGCTTGGGACAGAGCAACTATGGCTACACCTTC
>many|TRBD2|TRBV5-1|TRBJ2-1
CASSLLLAGASYNEQFF
TGCGCCAGCAGCTTGCTGCTAGCGGGGGCCTCCTACAATGAGCAGTTCTTC
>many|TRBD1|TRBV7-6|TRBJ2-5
CASSLDRGVQETQYF
TGTGCCAGCAGCTTGGACAGGGGAGTCCAAGAGACCCAGTACTTC
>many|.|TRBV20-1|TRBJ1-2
CSALQGNYGYTF
TGCAGTGCTCTACAGGGCAACTATGGCTACACCTTC
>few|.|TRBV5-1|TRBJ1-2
CASSFGPEGGNGYTF
TGCGCCAGCAGCTTCGGCCCTGAGGGTGGGAATGGCTACACCTTC
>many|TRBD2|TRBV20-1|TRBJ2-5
CSARDPGTSKETQYF
TGCAGTGCTAGAGATCCTGGGACTAGCAAAGAGACCCAGTACTTC
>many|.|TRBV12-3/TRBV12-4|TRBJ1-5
CASSPGGTNQPQHF
TGTGCCAGCAGCCCTGGAGGGACCAATCAGCCCCAGCATTTT
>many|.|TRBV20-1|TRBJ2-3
CSARRSGSGTDTQYF
TGCAGTGCTAGGAGATCCGGATCGGGCACAGATACGCAGTATTTT
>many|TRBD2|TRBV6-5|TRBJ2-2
CASSSGGGGEAGELFF
TGTGCCAGCAGTTCCGGGGGCGGGGGGGAAGCCGGGGAGCTGTTTTTT
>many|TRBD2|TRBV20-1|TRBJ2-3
CSARLSSGGAEPDTQYF
TGCAGTGCTAGATTGTCAAGCGGGGGGGCCGAACCAGATACGCAGTATTTT
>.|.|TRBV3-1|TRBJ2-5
CASSQDSGQETQYF
TGTGCCAGCAGCCAAGATTCAGGCCAAGAGACCCAGTACTTC